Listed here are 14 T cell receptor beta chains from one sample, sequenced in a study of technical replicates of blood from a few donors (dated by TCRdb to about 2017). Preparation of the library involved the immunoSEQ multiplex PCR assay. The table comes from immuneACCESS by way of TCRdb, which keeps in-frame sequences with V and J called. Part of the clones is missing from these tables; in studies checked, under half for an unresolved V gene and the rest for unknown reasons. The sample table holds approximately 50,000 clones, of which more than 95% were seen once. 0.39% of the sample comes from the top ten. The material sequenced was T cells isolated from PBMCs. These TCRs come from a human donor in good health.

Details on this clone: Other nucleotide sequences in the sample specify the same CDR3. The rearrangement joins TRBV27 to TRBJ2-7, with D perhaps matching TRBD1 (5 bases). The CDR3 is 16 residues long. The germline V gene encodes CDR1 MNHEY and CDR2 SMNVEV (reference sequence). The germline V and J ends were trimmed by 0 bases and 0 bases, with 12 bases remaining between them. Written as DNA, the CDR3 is TGTGCCAGCAGTTTATCCCCAGGGTGGGGCTCCTACGAGCAGTACTTC. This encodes CASSLSPGWGSYEQYF.

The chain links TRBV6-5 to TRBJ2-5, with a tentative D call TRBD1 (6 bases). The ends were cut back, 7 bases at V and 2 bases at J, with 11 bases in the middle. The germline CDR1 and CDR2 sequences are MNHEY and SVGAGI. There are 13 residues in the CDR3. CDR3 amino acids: CASTSQGQETQYF. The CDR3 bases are TGTGCCAGCACGTCGCAGGGGCAAGAGACCCAGTACTTC.

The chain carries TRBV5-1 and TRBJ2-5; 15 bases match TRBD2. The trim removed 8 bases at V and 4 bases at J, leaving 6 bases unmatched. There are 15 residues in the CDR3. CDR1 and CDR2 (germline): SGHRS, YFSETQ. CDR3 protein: CASSWGLAGGETQYF. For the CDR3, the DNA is TGCGCCAGTAGTTGGGGACTAGCGGGAGGAGAGACCCAGTACTTC.

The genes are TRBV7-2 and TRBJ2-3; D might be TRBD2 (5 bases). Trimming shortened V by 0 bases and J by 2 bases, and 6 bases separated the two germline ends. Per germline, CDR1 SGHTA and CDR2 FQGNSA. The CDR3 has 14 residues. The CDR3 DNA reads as TGTGCCAGCAGCTTAGCCGGACTCACAGATACGCAGTATTTT. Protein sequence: CASSLAGLTDTQYF.

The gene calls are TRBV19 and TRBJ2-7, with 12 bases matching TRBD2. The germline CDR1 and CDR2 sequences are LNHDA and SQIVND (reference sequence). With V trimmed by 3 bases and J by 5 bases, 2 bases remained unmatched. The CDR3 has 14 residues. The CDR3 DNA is TGTGCCAGTAGTATCCTAGCGGGAGGGCACGAGCAGTACTTC. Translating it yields CASSILAGGHEQYF.

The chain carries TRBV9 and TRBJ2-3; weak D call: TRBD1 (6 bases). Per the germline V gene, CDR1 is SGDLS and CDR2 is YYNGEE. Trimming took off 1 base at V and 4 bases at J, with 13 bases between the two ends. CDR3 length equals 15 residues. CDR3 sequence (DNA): TGTGCCAGCAGCGTACGGACAGAGTTTGCAGATACGCAGTATTTT. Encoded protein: CASSVRTEFADTQYF.

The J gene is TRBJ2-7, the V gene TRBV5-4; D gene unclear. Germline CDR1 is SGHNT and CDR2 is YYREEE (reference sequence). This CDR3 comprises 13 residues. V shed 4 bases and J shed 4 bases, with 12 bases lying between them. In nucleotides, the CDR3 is TGTGCCAGCAGCCGTAGTCTCGTATACGAGCAGTACTTC. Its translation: CASSRSLVYEQYF.

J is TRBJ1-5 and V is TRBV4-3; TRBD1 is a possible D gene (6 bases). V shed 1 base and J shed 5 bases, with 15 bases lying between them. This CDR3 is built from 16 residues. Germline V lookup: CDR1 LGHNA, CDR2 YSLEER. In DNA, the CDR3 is TGCGCCAGCAGCCAAGCGATTGGGCAGGGGTATCAGCCCCAGCATTTT. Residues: CASSQAIGQGYQPQHF.

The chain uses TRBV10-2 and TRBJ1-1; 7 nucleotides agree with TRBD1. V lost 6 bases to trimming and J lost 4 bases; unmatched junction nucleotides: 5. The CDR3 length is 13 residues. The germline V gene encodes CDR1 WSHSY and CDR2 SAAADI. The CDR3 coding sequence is TGCGCCAGCAGCCTCGACAGGGCCACTGAAGCTTTCTTT. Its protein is CASSLDRATEAFF.

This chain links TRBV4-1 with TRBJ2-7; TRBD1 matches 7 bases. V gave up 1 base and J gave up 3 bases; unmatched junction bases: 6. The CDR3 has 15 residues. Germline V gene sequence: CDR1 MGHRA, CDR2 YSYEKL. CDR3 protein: CASSQAKGASYEQYF. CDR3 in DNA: TGCGCCAGCAGCCAAGCTAAGGGGGCAAGCTACGAGCAGTACTTC.

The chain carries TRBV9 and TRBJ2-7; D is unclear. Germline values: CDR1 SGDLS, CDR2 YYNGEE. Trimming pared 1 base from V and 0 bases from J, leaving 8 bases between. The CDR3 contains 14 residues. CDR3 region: CASSVQHSSYEQYF. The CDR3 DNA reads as TGTGCCAGCAGCGTACAACACAGCTCCTACGAGCAGTACTTC.

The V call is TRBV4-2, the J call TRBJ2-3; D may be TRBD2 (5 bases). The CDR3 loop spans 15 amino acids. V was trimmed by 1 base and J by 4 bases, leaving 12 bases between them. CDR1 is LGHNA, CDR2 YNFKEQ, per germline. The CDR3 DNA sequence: TGTGCCAGCAGCCAAGGCCCGGGAAGCGCAGATACGCAGTATTTT. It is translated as CASSQGPGSADTQYF.

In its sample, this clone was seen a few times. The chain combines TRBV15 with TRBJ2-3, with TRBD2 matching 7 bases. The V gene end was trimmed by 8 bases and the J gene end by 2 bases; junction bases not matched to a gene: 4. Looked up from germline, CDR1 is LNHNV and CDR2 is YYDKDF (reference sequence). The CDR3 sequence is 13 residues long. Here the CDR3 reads CATQLAITDTQYF. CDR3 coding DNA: TGTGCCACCCAACTAGCGATCACAGATACGCAGTATTTT.

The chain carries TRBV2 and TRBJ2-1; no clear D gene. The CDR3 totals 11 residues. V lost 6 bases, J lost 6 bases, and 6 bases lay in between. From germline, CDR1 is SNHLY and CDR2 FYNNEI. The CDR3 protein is CASSYANEQFF. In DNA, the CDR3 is TGTGCCAGCAGCTATGCCAATGAGCAGTTCTTC.